A selection of T cell receptor beta chains follows, all from one sample in a study of CD4 T cells in relation to SARS-CoV-2 and coronaviruses. TCRdb's copy holds only in-frame clones and misses some; the assay was immunoSEQ multiplex PCR. The data hold under 45,000 clones, with more than 70% observed a single time. Their target antigens are unknown. The sequencing input was naive CD4+ T cells from PBMCs, cultured in vitro. Receptors were obtained from an adult with COVID-19. Both conserved end residues are trimmed from each CDR3. Each record gives: J gene, V gene, CDR3 length, CDR3 protein.

J: TRBJ2-5
V: TRBV5-1
length: 14
CDR3: ASSHWGREDKETQY

J: TRBJ2-7
V: TRBV25-1
length: 12
CDR3: ASSEGHPSAEQY

J: TRBJ1-2
V: TRBV4-2
length: 14
CDR3: ASSQEFRGRNYGYT

J: TRBJ2-3
V: TRBV4-3
length: 15
CDR3: ASSQRLERGLAVTQY

J: TRBJ2-1
V: TRBV11-3
length: 13
CDR3: ASSRAGRSYNEQF

J: TRBJ2-7
V: TRBV30
length: 11
CDR3: AWSEGWGYEQY

J: TRBJ1-5
V: TRBV4-3
length: 13
CDR3: ASSQDYGVNRTPH

J: TRBJ1-6
V: TRBV2
length: 12
CDR3: ASAGVTYNSPLH

J: TRBJ1-2
V: TRBV5-4
length: 12
CDR3: ASSPGQGTYGYT

J: TRBJ2-3
V: TRBV4-1
length: 16
CDR3: ASSQEWGLAGVLDTQY

J: TRBJ2-1
V: TRBV9
length: 16
CDR3: ASSKGLAGEPSYNEQF

J: TRBJ2-1
V: TRBV28
length: 13
CDR3: ASSFFASSYNEQF

J: TRBJ2-7
V: TRBV5-1
length: 14
CDR3: ASSLAPAVTSYEQY

J: TRBJ1-5
V: TRBV19
length: 13
CDR3: ASSIYRHSNQPQH

J: TRBJ2-3
V: TRBV14
length: 13
CDR3: ASSQTDYPTDTQY

J: TRBJ1-1
V: TRBV19
length: 9
CDR3: ASSAFTEAF

J: TRBJ2-7
V: TRBV7-2
length: 14
CDR3: ASRRRLAGGAYEQY

J: TRBJ1-5
V: TRBV28
length: 10
CDR3: ASSSNNQPQH

J: TRBJ2-7
V: TRBV7-2
length: 12
CDR3: ASSSRALRYEQY

J: TRBJ2-1
V: TRBV7-2
length: 12
CDR3: ASSLAGASNEQF

J: TRBJ2-3
V: TRBV6-5
length: 10
CDR3: ASMAAPDTQY

J: TRBJ2-4
V: TRBV7-2
length: 16
CDR3: ASSFTGSGIVRGDIQY

J: TRBJ2-4
V: TRBV6-2/TRBV6-3
length: 13
CDR3: ASSRLRALGYIQY

J: TRBJ2-3
V: TRBV7-6
length: 14
CDR3: ASSPLSRTGTDTQY

J: TRBJ2-3
V: TRBV3-1/TRBV3-2
length: 16
CDR3: ASSQGLSGEGSADTQY

J: TRBJ2-1
V: TRBV6-2/TRBV6-3
length: 9
CDR3: ASSLSNEQF

J: TRBJ2-1
V: TRBV5-1
length: 13
CDR3: ASSLIAGGPGEQF

J: TRBJ1-6
V: TRBV30
length: 15
CDR3: AWSRSRDGTYNSPLH